Following are 23 T cell receptor beta chains from one sample sequenced in a study of blood T cell repertoires in COVID-19. Measured with immunoSEQ multiplex PCR; TCRdb has only the in-frame clones, and not every one. The sample carries around 190,000 clones, around four fifths recorded once. The sequencing sample was made of PBMCs or T cells enriched from blood (not recorded which). These receptors originate from a man aged 40-55 years who had recovered from COVID-19.

The chain employs TRBV7-8 and TRBJ2-2, with D possibly matching TRBD2 (6 bases). Trimming left V 1 base short and J 5 bases short, with 17 bases between. The CDR3 runs 17 residues. Germline values: CDR1 SGHVS, CDR2 FQNEAQ. CDR3 sequence reads: CASSLGAGRRWTGELFF. The CDR3 nucleotides are TGTGCCAGCAGCTTAGGGGCAGGGAGGCGTTGGACCGGGGAGCTGTTTTTT.

This clone came up a few times. The chain links TRBV6-2 or TRBV6-3 to TRBJ2-5, with 10 bases matching TRBD2. The CDR3 covers 15 residues. With V trimmed by 2 bases and J by 4 bases, 4 bases remained unmatched. Germline-derived CDR1 and CDR2 are MNHEY and SVGEGT. CDR3 coding DNA: TGTGCCAGCAGTTACCAACTAGCGGGGAGAGAGACCCAGTACTTC. Its translation: CASSYQLAGRETQYF.

J is TRBJ1-2 and V is TRBV2; 7 bases fit TRBD1. Germline trimming cut 8 bases from V and 0 bases from J; bases unmatched to any gene: 15. The CDR3 sequence is 17 residues long. In germline, CDR1 is SNHLY, CDR2 FYNNEI. CDR3 residues: CASFIAGQHTPNYGYTF. Here the CDR3 DNA reads TGTGCCAGCTTCATTGCGGGACAGCACACTCCTAACTATGGCTACACCTTC. Complete variable domain (other parts from reference TRBV2 and TRBJ1-2): EPEVTQTPSHQVTQMGQEVILRCVPISNHLYFYWYRQILGQKVEFLVSFYNNEISEKSEIFDDQFSVERPDGSNFTLKIRSTKLEDSAMYFCASFIAGQHTPNYGYTFGSGTRLTVV.

The count of this clone is one. V gene TRBV14 combines with J gene TRBJ2-3, with no clear D. The CDR3 has 14 amino acids. CDR1 SGHDN and CDR2 FVKESK come from the germline V gene. V lost 4 bases, J lost 1 base, and 9 bases lay in between. The CDR3 nucleotides are TGTGCCAGCAGCCCTTTTCAGGGCACAGATACGCAGTATTTT. Translation gives CASSPFQGTDTQYF. The full variable domain, with the rest looked up from reference TRBV14 and TRBJ2-3, is EAGVTQFPSHSVIEKGQTVTLRCDPISGHDNLYWYRRVMGKEIKFLLHFVKESKQDESGMPNNRFLAERTGGTYSTLKVQPAELEDSGVYFCASSPFQGTDTQYFGPGTRLTVL.

The CDR3 spells CASSRLAGTDTQYF. The CDR3, as DNA: TGTGCCAGCAGTAGACTAGCGGGGACAGATACGCAGTATTTT. The V gene is TRBV2, the J gene TRBJ2-3; TRBD2 matches 11 bases. This CDR3 contains 14 residues. V was clipped by 5 bases and J by 3 bases; unmatched bases: 1. In germline, CDR1 is SNHLY, CDR2 FYNNEI.

The DNA of the CDR3 is TGTGCCAGCAGTTTTATAAACTCGAATGAGCAGTTCTTC. Its translation: CASSFINSNEQFF. This chain uses TRBV12-3 or TRBV12-4 with TRBJ2-1; D uncertain. Trimming cost V 3 bases and J 7 bases, with 10 bases left between them. The CDR3 covers 13 residues.

The chain couples TRBV2 to TRBJ2-7; possible D gene TRBD1, 5 bases. This CDR3 contains 15 residues. Germline CDR1 SNHLY, CDR2 FYNNEI. Trimming took off 0 bases at V and 4 bases at J, with 13 bases between the two ends. This chain's CDR3 is CASSEARDPLYEQYF. The CDR3 region has the DNA TGTGCCAGCAGTGAAGCCAGGGATCCCCTTTACGAGCAGTACTTC.

The genes are TRBV4-1 and TRBJ2-7; the D gene is possibly TRBD1 (6 bases). The CDR3 is 17 amino acids. CDR1 is MGHRA, CDR2 YSYEKL, per germline. Trimming removed 0 bases at V and 0 bases at J, with 15 bases between. The CDR3 reads CASSQDTRGLTSYEQYF. CDR3 DNA sequence: TGCGCCAGCAGCCAAGATACGAGGGGGTTAACCTCCTACGAGCAGTACTTC.

The chain has TRBV6-6 and TRBJ1-2; 12 bases agree with TRBD1. CDR3 length: 16 amino acids. J lost 8 bases, V lost 2 bases, and 9 bases had no gene match. The germline CDR1 and CDR2 sequences are MNHNY and SVGAGI (reference sequence). This CDR3 is CASSYPPGQGAVGYTF. CDR3 in DNA: TGTGCCAGCAGTTACCCACCGGGACAGGGGGCGGTAGGCTACACCTTC.

This chain connects TRBV2 to TRBJ1-2; a weak D match, TRBD1 (5 bases). From germline, CDR1 is SNHLY and CDR2 FYNNEI. V dropped 3 bases and J dropped 8 bases, with 13 bases sitting between them. This CDR3 comprises 13 residues. The CDR3 reads CASSDEGARGYTF. In nucleotides, the CDR3 is TGTGCCAGCAGTGATGAAGGGGCTCGGGGCTACACCTTC.

This chain links TRBV3-1 (or the pseudogene TRBV3-2) with TRBJ1-4, with TRBD1 matching over 10 bases. Germline V gene lookup returns CDR1 LGHDT and CDR2 YNNKEL (reference sequence). This CDR3 contains 17 residues. V dropped 1 base and J dropped 8; count of bases not matched to a gene: 10. In DNA, the CDR3 is TGTGCCAGCAGCCAAGCCCACCGACAGGGGGCGCGCGAAAAACTGTTTTTT. Protein sequence: CASSQAHRQGAREKLFF.

V gene TRBV9 combines with J gene TRBJ2-3; possibly TRBD2 for D (6 bases). The CDR3 spans 16 residues. CDR1 is SGDLS and CDR2 is YYNGEE in the germline V gene. The V end lost 6 bases, the J end lost 4 bases, and 21 bases lay between the germline ends. This CDR3 is CASTAPSTGESDTQYF. The CDR3 nucleotides read TGTGCCAGCACCGCCCCTAGCACGGGAGAATCAGATACGCAGTATTTT.

This chain links TRBV4-1 with TRBJ2-7, with 10 bases lining up with TRBD1. In germline, CDR1 is MGHRA, CDR2 YSYEKL. The junction had 6 bases not matched to a gene; V was cut back by 4 bases and J by 0 bases. The CDR3 runs 16 residues. The CDR3 DNA reads TGCGCCAGCAGCCGCCATGGGACAGGGGACTCCTACGAGCAGTACTTC. Residues: CASSRHGTGDSYEQYF.

J is TRBJ1-3 and V is TRBV7-6, with 9 nucleotides matching TRBD1. V shed 1 base, J shed 0 bases, and the junction held 13 bases outside the gene matches. The germline V gene has CDR1 SGHVS and CDR2 FNYEAQ. The CDR3 is made up of 20 amino acids. CDR3 nucleotides: TGTGCCAGCAGCTTAGATAACACAGGGGGCGAAGCAAACTCTGGAAACACCATATATTTT. The encoded protein is CASSLDNTGGEANSGNTIYF.

The gene calls are TRBV19 and TRBJ2-1; TRBD2 matches at 8 bases. The germline gives CDR1 LNHDA, CDR2 SQIVND (reference sequence). With 7 bases clipped from V and 0 bases from J, the junction kept 5 bases outside the gene matches. The CDR3 contains 15 residues. The CDR3 is CASTRGTSSYNEQFF. As DNA, the CDR3 is TGTGCCAGTACCCGGGGGACTAGCTCCTACAATGAGCAGTTCTTC.

The chain employs TRBV30 and TRBJ1-1; 9 positions match TRBD1. The CDR3 extends over 16 amino acids. The germline V gene encodes CDR1 GTSNPN and CDR2 SVGIG (reference sequence). V dropped 5 bases and J dropped 1; count of bases not matched to a gene: 11. The CDR3 sequence: CAWSGQGRGWNTEAFF. CDR3 nucleotides: TGTGCCTGGTCAGGACAGGGGAGGGGTTGGAACACTGAAGCTTTCTTT.

As concerns this clone: The sample carries other DNA sequences with the same CDR3. The genes are TRBV5-1 and TRBJ1-4; D perhaps matches TRBD1 (6 bases). Germline V CDR1 and CDR2: SGHRS, YFSETQ. This CDR3 spans 14 amino acids. The germline V and J ends were trimmed by 3 bases and 8 bases, with 14 bases remaining between them. The CDR3 sequence is CASSSQGSGEKLFF. The CDR3 DNA sequence: TGCGCCAGCAGCTCCCAGGGGAGTGGCGAAAAACTGTTTTTT.

The chain combines TRBV3-1 (or the pseudogene TRBV3-2) with TRBJ1-1, with D uncertain. Trimming took 5 bases from V and 4 from J, leaving 14 bases between them. The length of the CDR3 is 14 residues. Germline CDR1 reads LGHDT; CDR2 reads YNNKEL (reference sequence). CDR3: CASSSQIPGTEAFF. DNA for the CDR3: TGTGCCAGCAGCTCGCAAATCCCCGGCACTGAAGCTTTCTTT.

The V call is TRBV2, the J call TRBJ2-1, with 8 bases aligning to TRBD2. CDR1 is SNHLY and CDR2 is FYNNEI in the germline V gene. This CDR3 contains 15 residues. The trim removed 3 bases at V and 9 bases at J, leaving 10 bases unmatched. The CDR3 sequence is CASSDSEREGLEQFF. CDR3 DNA: TGTGCCAGCAGTGATTCAGAACGGGAGGGTCTTGAGCAGTTCTTC.

The chain employs TRBV3-1 (or the pseudogene TRBV3-2) and TRBJ1-6; 7 positions match TRBD1. The germline gives CDR1 LGHDT, CDR2 YNNKEL (reference sequence). The CDR3 has 15 residues. V was pared by 7 bases and J by 7 bases, with 10 bases of the junction left unmatched. The CDR3 protein is CASKRTGSGNSPLHF. The CDR3 bases are TGTGCCAGCAAACGGACAGGCAGCGGGAATTCACCCCTCCACTTT.

The chain recombines TRBV5-4 with TRBJ2-3; D not resolved. CDR3 size: 12 residues. Between the trimmed V and J ends, which lost 3 bases and 2 bases, there was a span of 4 bases. CDR1 is SGHNT and CDR2 is YYREEE in the germline V gene (reference sequence). The CDR3 is CASSSNTDTQYF. The CDR3 region has the DNA TGTGCCAGCAGCTCCAACACAGATACGCAGTATTTT.

This clone was counted once. CDR3 sequence (DNA): TGCGCCAGCAGCTTGGTAGGAGGAGACGCCAAAAACATTCAGTACTTC. Translated: CASSLVGGDAKNIQYF. V usage is TRBV5-1 and J usage is TRBJ2-4, with D possibly TRBD2 on 5 matching bases. V lost 0 bases, J lost 1 base, and 11 bases lay in between. Looked up from germline, CDR1 is SGHRS and CDR2 is YFSETQ. There are 16 residues in the CDR3.

This sequence joins TRBV19 and TRBJ1-1; D is unclear. CDR1 and CDR2 (germline): LNHDA, SQIVND (reference sequence). The CDR3 consists of 13 residues. V dropped 2 bases and J dropped 6 bases, with 10 bases sitting between them. The CDR3 DNA follows: TGTGCCAGTAGTATAAGTGGGCCTCCTGAAGCTTTCTTT. Its protein is CASSISGPPEAFF.